These 3 T cell receptor beta chains came from one sample sequenced in a study of blood T cells in healthy people across ages. The second PCR ran about 6 to 11 cycles with a sample-barcoded 5' primer and J-beta primers. TCRdb processed the 5' RACE reads anew with MiXCR; each CDR3 protein has one entry. The table lists approximately 810,000 distinct CDR3 sequences, under 30% of them singletons. Sequenced material: blood. The receptors come from an elderly woman in good health.

The chain has TRBV7-9 and TRBJ1-2; D uncertain. This CDR3 is built from 13 residues. V lost 5 bases and J 8 bases, leaving 15 bases between the germline ends. The germline V gene has CDR1 SEHNR and CDR2 FQNEAQ (reference sequence). The CDR3 protein is CASSPFRWEGYTF. As DNA, the CDR3 is TGTGCCAGCAGCCCGTTTCGGTGGGAAGGCTACACCTTC.

The sample holds many counts of this clonotype. A junction end diverges from the germline sequence, so it may reflect a read error. This sequence joins TRBV12-3 or TRBV12-4 and TRBJ2-1; TRBD2 agrees at 8 bases. This CDR3 has 15 residues. Here the CDR3 reads CASSLAGSTTNEQFF. The CDR3 DNA reads TGTGCCAGCAGTCTAGCGGGCTCCACAACCAATGAGCAGTTCTTC.

This clonotype showed up many times. V gene TRBV12-3 or TRBV12-4 combines with J gene TRBJ2-1; 14 bases are shared with TRBD2. The trim removed 5 bases at V and 6 bases at J, leaving 12 bases unmatched. The CDR3 totals 18 residues. The DNA of the CDR3 is TGTGCCAGCAGTCCTCCCCGGACTAGCGGGGGGCTCACCAATGAGCAGTTCTTC. Protein: CASSPPRTSGGLTNEQFF.